This T cell receptor (beta chain) derives from a study of a mutant IDH1 vaccine in newly diagnosed glioma. About the research overall: Onset of vaccination occurred 4-6 weeks following radiotherapy alone, or with temozolomide cycles.

Data came from immunoSEQ multiplex PCR; TCRdb stores just in-frame clones and leaves some out. The sample records roughly 62,000 clones, about 81% being singletons. CDR1 SGHTA and CDR2 FQGNSA come from the germline V gene. The CDR3 covers 12 residues. V lost 4 bases to trimming and J lost 11 bases; unmatched junction nucleotides: 4. Concerning this clone itself: Its target is unknown.

The time point denotes: week 5, during vaccination. A single vaccine dose contained 300 ug of mutant IDH1 20-mer peptide, and topical imiquimod was used with it. New astrocytomas of WHO grade 3 or 4 that were IDH1-mutant and ATRX-lost were found in the donors. Source: PBMCs, taken from a glioma patient whose treatment included an IDH1 peptide vaccine. The V gene is TRBV7-2, the J gene TRBJ1-4, with TRBD1 matching 7 bases. The receptor comes from a woman between 45 and 60 years old with glioma. The DNA of the CDR3 is TGTGCCAGCAGCTCGCAGGGGGGTAAACTGTTTTTT. Amino acids: CASSSQGGKLFF.